This T cell receptor beta chain was documented in a study of blood T cell repertoires in COVID-19. Study-wide context: Acute-phase and convalescent COVID-19 samples originated in the United States, Italy and Spain.

The CDR3 contains 17 residues. V shed 3 bases and J shed 9 bases, with 27 bases lying between them. CDR1 and CDR2 from the germline V gene are MNHEY and SMNVEV (reference sequence). Only in-frame clones appear in the TCRdb table, and some are missing; sequencing was by immunoSEQ multiplex PCR. The profile covers roughly 250,000 clones, with approximately 80% appearing a single time and about 5.3% taken by the ten largest. This TCR was sampled from a woman of 80 years or more with active or convalescent COVID-19. The sample comprised peripheral blood. The chain recombines TRBV27 with TRBJ2-7; a weak D match, TRBD1 (6 bases). The CDR3 reads CASSFAVRGKYEQVQYF. The CDR3 DNA reads as TGTGCCAGCAGTTTCGCTGTCAGGGGAAAATACGAGCAGGTGCAGTACTTC.